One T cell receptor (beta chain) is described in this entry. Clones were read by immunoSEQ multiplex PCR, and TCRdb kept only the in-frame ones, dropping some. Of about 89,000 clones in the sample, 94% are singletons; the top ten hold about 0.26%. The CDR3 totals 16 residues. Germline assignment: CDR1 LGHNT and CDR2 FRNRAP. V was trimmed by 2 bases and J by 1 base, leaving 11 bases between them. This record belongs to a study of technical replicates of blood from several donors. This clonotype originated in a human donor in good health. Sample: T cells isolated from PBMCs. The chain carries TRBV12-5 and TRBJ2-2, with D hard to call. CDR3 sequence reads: CASGLTRTWNTGELFF. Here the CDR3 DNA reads TGTGCTAGTGGTTTGACCCGAACTTGGAACACCGGGGAGCTGTTTTTT.